The sequence of this T cell receptor (beta chain) was determined in a study of T cells expressing NK-cell markers. CDR1 SGHRS and CDR2 YFSETQ come from the germline V gene. The CDR3 is made up of 14 amino acids. TCRdb re-called the 5' RACE reads, yielding one record per CDR3 amino acid sequence without DNA. Its clone listing holds some 500,000 distinct CDR3 sequences. The specimen sequenced was blood T cells: a sorted CD56 or NKG2C T cell subset, CD4+ or CD8+ T cells, or bulk PBMC T cells (not recorded which). The sequence was collected from a woman aged 50 to 60 in good health. This chain uses TRBV5-1 with TRBJ1-2. This CDR3 reads CASSLARAADGYTF.